The TCR beta chain under discussion was sequenced for a study of patients and donors after allogeneic stem cell transplantation. This CDR3 spans 15 amino acids. Trimming shortened V by 2 bases and J by 8 bases, and 18 bases separated the two germline ends. Germline CDR1 and CDR2: LGHNA and YSLEER. TCRdb analysed the RT-PCR reads with MiXCR anew, one entry per CDR3 protein. Of about 40,000 distinct CDR3 sequences listed, roughly 30% were seen once; the top ten hold about two thirds. Sequencing used blood, either unsorted or a sorted T cell fraction (not recorded which). V and J are TRBV4-3 and TRBJ1-1; maybe TRBD1 (6 bases). The receptor's source is a human donor who was either an allogeneic HSCT recipient or a stem cell or donor lymphocyte infusion donor (not recorded which). It is not recorded whose cells these are; they may come from a transplant donor. This CDR3 reads CASSQLWGARGEAFF. The CDR3 DNA reads as TGCGCCAGCAGCCAACTTTGGGGGGCGAGAGGGGAAGCTTTCTTT.